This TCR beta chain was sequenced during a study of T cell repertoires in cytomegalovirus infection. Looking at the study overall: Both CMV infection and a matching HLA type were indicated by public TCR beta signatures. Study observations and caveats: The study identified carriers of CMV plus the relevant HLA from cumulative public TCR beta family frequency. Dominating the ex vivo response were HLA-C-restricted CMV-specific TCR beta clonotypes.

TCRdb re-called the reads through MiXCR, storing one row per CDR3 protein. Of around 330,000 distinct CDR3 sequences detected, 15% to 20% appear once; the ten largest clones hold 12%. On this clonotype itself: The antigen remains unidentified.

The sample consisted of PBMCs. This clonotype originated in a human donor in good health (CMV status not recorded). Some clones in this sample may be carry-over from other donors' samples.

The CDR3 DNA is TGTGCCAGCAGCCGACCTCAGGACAGCCGTGGCGAAAAACTGTTTTTT. It is translated as CASSRPQDSRGEKLFF. This rearrangement joins TRBV5-6 to TRBJ1-4; possible D gene TRBD1, 6 bases. The CDR3 has 16 residues. The V gene lost 4 bases and the J gene lost 8 bases, with 21 bases spanning the gap. The germline V gene encodes CDR1 SGHDT and CDR2 YYEEEE. Full variable domain (missing parts from reference TRBV5-6 and TRBJ1-4): DAGVTQSPTHLIKTRGQQVTLRCSPKSGHDTVSWYQQALGQGPQFIFQYYEEEERQRGNFPDRFSGHQFPNYSSELNVNALLLGDSALYLCASSRPQDSRGEKLFFGSGTQLSVL.